This is a list of T cell receptor beta chains from one sample in a study of response to subunit inactivated influenza vaccine. TCRdb re-called the RT-PCR reads with MiXCR, one entry per CDR3 protein. The table shows about 700,000 distinct CDR3 sequences, with roughly 15% occurring only once. The specimen comprised PBMCs from blood, sampled around 15 days before vaccination. These receptors were collected from a man in his fifties or sixties who received an inactivated influenza vaccine. Each CDR3 is given with its conserved first and last residue. D genes are given only for firm matches. Expanded clones are given a class, and other clones once, few, many or no size at all.

clone_size	j_call	d_call	v_call	cdr3_aa	cdr3_nt
many	TRBJ2-7	-	TRBV29-1	CSVDVSRGGEQYF	TGCAGCGTTGATGTGTCCAGGGGGGGCGAGCAGTACTTC
few	TRBJ2-1	TRBD2	TRBV20-1	CSARGGAGLAGGPNSYNEQFF	TGCAGTGCTAGAGGGGGTGCGGGGCTAGCGGGAGGACCTAACTCCTACAATGAGCAGTTCTTC
-	TRBJ2-3	TRBD2	TRBV7-8	CASSFSREGGGTQYF	TGTGCCAGCAGCTTCTCGCGGGAGGGGGGAGGTACGCAGTATTTT
few	TRBJ1-2	-	TRBV29-1	CSVSRTLGTDTNYGYTF	TGCAGCGTCTCCCGGACCCTAGGGACGGATACTAACTATGGCTACACCTTC
-	TRBJ1-2	-	TRBV19	CASSIDTPPHGYGYTF	TGTGCCAGTAGTATAGATACACCTCCCCATGGCTATGGCTACACCTTC
few	TRBJ2-5	TRBD2	TRBV28	CASCRLAGVETQYF	TGTGCCAGTTGTCGGCTAGCGGGAGTGGAGACCCAGTACTTC
few	TRBJ2-3	-	TRBV4-3	CASSRRLQEPADTQYF	TGCGCCAGCAGCCGACGACTGCAGGAACCGGCAGATACGCAGTATTTT
-	TRBJ2-1	-	TRBV12-3/TRBV12-4	CASSLGGTEQFF	TGTGCCAGCAGTTTAGGGGGAACTGAGCAGTTCTTC
-	TRBJ1-4	TRBD1	TRBV6-5	CASSFRGQEKLFF	TGTGCCAGCAGTTTCAGGGGACAGGAAAAACTGTTTTTT
-	TRBJ2-3	TRBD2	TRBV12-3/TRBV12-4	CASSSAGTRGSDTQYF	TGTGCCAGCAGTTCCGCCGGGACTAGAGGCTCAGATACGCAGTATTTT
-	TRBJ2-5	-	TRBV9	CASSVRGGTQYF	TGTGCCAGCAGCGTTAGGGGAGGGACCCAGTACTTC
few	TRBJ1-2	TRBD1	TRBV7-9	CASSPGTGTYYGYTF	TGTGCCAGCAGCCCTGGGACAGGGACGTACTATGGCTACACCTTC
few	TRBJ1-1	-	TRBV15	CATSREGVSTEAFF	TGTGCCACCAGCAGAGAAGGGGTAAGCACTGAAGCTTTCTTT
-	TRBJ1-2	TRBD1	TRBV15	CATSKDREDYGYTF	TGTGCCACCAGCAAGGACAGGGAAGATTATGGCTACACCTTC
many	TRBJ2-1	TRBD1	TRBV24-1	CATSDINRGNNEQFF	TGTGCCACCAGTGACATAAACAGGGGGAATAATGAGCAGTTCTTC
many	TRBJ2-5	-	TRBV11-2	CASSLGPVYQETQYF	TGTGCCAGCAGCTTAGGTCCAGTGTACCAAGAGACCCAGTACTTC
few	TRBJ2-3	TRBD2	TRBV7-2	CASSFRGREGDTQYF	TGTGCCAGCAGCTTTAGGGGGCGGGAGGGAGATACGCAGTATTTT
few	TRBJ2-2	-	TRBV7-2	CASSLVRSVGHGELFF	TGTGCCAGCAGCTTAGTACGGAGTGTAGGGCACGGGGAGCTGTTTTTT
few	TRBJ1-2	TRBD1	TRBV9	CASSTAYQGDGYTF	TGTGCCAGCAGCACGGCATACCAGGGGGATGGCTACACCTTC
-	TRBJ2-7	-	TRBV28	CASSLLESEQYF	TGTGCCAGCAGTTTATTAGAAAGCGAGCAGTACTTC
few	TRBJ2-1	TRBD2	TRBV7-2	CASTLTPGLEYNEQFF	TGTGCCAGCACCCTCACCCCGGGACTAGAGTACAATGAGCAGTTCTTC
few	TRBJ1-6	-	TRBV5-5	CASSDTRGGSNSPLHF	TGTGCCAGCAGCGACACCAGGGGTGGGTCTAATTCACCCCTCCACTTT
-	TRBJ2-7	TRBD1	TRBV2	CASSKGQGLDEQYF	TGTGCCAGCAGCAAGGGACAGGGTCTCGACGAGCAGTACTTC
many	TRBJ2-1	-	TRBV12-3/TRBV12-4	CASSTIGQNTNEQFF	TGTGCCAGCAGCACAATTGGTCAGAACACAAATGAGCAGTTCTTC
few	TRBJ2-3	TRBD1	TRBV28	CASSLFVTGLGTDTQYF	TGTGCCAGCAGTTTATTTGTGACAGGGTTGGGCACAGATACGCAGTATTTT
-	TRBJ2-6	-	TRBV5-1	CASSSPGTSNSGANVLTF	TGCGCCAGCAGCTCCCCCGGGACTTCAAACTCTGGGGCCAACGTCCTGACTTTC
-	TRBJ1-6	-	TRBV4-3	CASSQVRGFGSSLHF	TGCGCCAGCAGCCAAGTTAGAGGGTTCGGGTCATCCCTCCACTTT
once	TRBJ1-2	-	TRBV11-1	CASSPGSSAYGYTF	TGTGCCAGCAGCCCAGGATCGTCTGCGTATGGCTACACCTTC
-	TRBJ1-1	-	TRBV4-1	CASSQDRAGSDWTEAFF	TGCGCCAGCAGCCAAGATCGGGCAGGCTCCGATTGGACTGAAGCTTTCTTT
many	TRBJ2-7	-	TRBV20-1	CSARGESSYEQYF	TGCAGTGCTAGAGGGGAGTCCTCCTACGAGCAGTACTTC
few	TRBJ2-7	-	TRBV12-3/TRBV12-4	CASREQIYEQYF	TGTGCCAGCAGAGAACAGATATACGAGCAGTACTTC
few	TRBJ1-3	TRBD1	TRBV5-1	CASTRQGGGNTIYF	TGCGCCAGCACTCGACAGGGCGGAGGAAACACCATATATTTT
few	TRBJ1-5	TRBD1	TRBV10-3	CATSGQGDRGGYNQPQHF	TGTGCCACCTCGGGCCAAGGCGACAGGGGAGGGTACAATCAGCCCCAGCATTTT